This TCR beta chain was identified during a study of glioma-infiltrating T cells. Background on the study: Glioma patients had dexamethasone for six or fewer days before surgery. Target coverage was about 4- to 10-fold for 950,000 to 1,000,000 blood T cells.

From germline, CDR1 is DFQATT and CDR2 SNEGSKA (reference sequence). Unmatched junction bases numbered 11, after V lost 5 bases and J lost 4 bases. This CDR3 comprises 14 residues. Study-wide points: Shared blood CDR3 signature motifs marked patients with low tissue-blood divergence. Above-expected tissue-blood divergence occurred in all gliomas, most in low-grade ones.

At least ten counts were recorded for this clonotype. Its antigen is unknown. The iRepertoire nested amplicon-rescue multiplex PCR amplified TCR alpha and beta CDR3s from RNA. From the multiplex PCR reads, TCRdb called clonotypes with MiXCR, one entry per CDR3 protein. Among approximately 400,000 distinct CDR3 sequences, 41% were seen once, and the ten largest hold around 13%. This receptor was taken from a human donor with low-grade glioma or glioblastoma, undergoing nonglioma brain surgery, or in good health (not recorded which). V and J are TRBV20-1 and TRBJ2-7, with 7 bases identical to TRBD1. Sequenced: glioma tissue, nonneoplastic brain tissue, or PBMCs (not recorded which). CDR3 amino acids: CSASGTVKYYEQYF. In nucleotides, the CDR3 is TGCAGTGCTTCCGGGACAGTCAAATATTACGAGCAGTACTTC.